This is a list of T cell receptor beta chains from one sample in a study of radiotherapy plus CTLA-4 blockade in lung cancer. Clones were read by immunoSEQ multiplex PCR, and TCRdb kept only the in-frame ones, dropping some. The table shows 47,000 or so clones, with around 84% occurring only once. The sequencing used peripheral blood, collected from a patient treated with radiotherapy plus ipilimumab. These receptors all come from a human donor with non-small cell lung cancer whose response to radiotherapy plus ipilimumab could not be evaluated. CDR3s include the opening cysteine and the closing phenylalanine or tryptophan. A D gene is named only where the DNA matches it firmly.

D	V	J	length	CDR3
TRBD1	TRBV5-1	TRBJ2-4	16	CASSWAGTGVGNIQYF
-	TRBV7-2	TRBJ1-1	14	CASSSKWGGTEAFF
TRBD1	TRBV7-9	TRBJ2-1	14	CASSLGRQGDEQFF
TRBD2	TRBV4-3	TRBJ2-7	15	CASSQAASGRGEQYF
TRBD2	TRBV29-1	TRBJ2-3	15	CSVESGGRPSDTQYF
TRBD2	TRBV6-1	TRBJ2-2	15	CASKITSVNTGELFF
-	TRBV11-3	TRBJ2-3	15	CASSPKGTSTDTQYF
TRBD2	TRBV9	TRBJ2-7	14	CASSASGEGYEQYF
-	TRBV19	TRBJ1-5	13	CASSISEDQPQHF
-	TRBV19	TRBJ2-2	16	CASNPGLAGYTGELFF
TRBD1	TRBV7-2	TRBJ1-2	14	CASSPWTGVYGYTF
TRBD1	TRBV11-3	TRBJ2-1	13	CASSLAGGNEQFF
TRBD1	TRBV4-2	TRBJ1-3	13	CASSTGAGNTIYF
-	TRBV6-1	TRBJ2-5	13	CASSRQGGETQYF
-	TRBV5-1	TRBJ2-3	14	CASSQSRTGDTQYF
-	TRBV6-5	TRBJ2-5	14	CASSSTGYQETQYF
-	TRBV15	TRBJ1-1	15	CATSRGAGEGPEAFF
-	TRBV6-1	TRBJ1-1	15	CASREALGGNTEAFF
-	TRBV7-9	TRBJ1-3	15	CASSQLTVSGNTIYF
-	TRBV10-3	TRBJ1-2	15	CAISDHEWGPSGYTF
TRBD1	TRBV7-9	TRBJ2-6	18	CASSLGTGANSGANVLTF
-	TRBV28	TRBJ2-1	17	CASSLEAVTPPYNEQFF
TRBD2	TRBV27	TRBJ2-1	17	CASSPLLGSGRTDEQFF
-	TRBV6-5	TRBJ1-2	14	CASRGNGQPYGYTF
TRBD1	TRBV9	TRBJ1-3	14	CASRSTGGENTIYF
TRBD1	TRBV28	TRBJ2-5	13	CASSRTGQETQYF
-	TRBV5-1	TRBJ2-2	14	CASSRLENTGELFF
TRBD1	TRBV19	TRBJ2-7	15	CASSRSDRAIGEQYF
-	TRBV12-5	TRBJ2-5	16	CASGLVLGGTGETQYF
TRBD1	TRBV14	TRBJ1-1	14	CASRHRGFSAEAFF
TRBD1	TRBV7-7	TRBJ2-7	14	CASSQRTGGYEQYF
-	TRBV19	TRBJ1-3	15	CASFPTGGTGNTIYF
-	TRBV7-9	TRBJ2-5	13	CASSRQYQETQYF
TRBD2	TRBV5-6	TRBJ2-7	14	CASSFRTSGTASYF
-	TRBV5-1	TRBJ1-1	16	CASSPRPGLEGTEAFF
-	TRBV6-1	TRBJ2-7	15	CASSSGQLGSYEQYF
TRBD2	TRBV7-9	TRBJ2-4	17	CASSLRTSGSTKNIQYF
-	TRBV7-9	TRBJ2-7	15	CASSLAVGSPYEQYF
TRBD1	TRBV9	TRBJ1-3	16	CASSPGQGRTGNTIYF
-	TRBV6-5	TRBJ2-7	13	CASSPQGIYEQYF
-	TRBV15	TRBJ2-7	14	CATSVDSYSYEQYF